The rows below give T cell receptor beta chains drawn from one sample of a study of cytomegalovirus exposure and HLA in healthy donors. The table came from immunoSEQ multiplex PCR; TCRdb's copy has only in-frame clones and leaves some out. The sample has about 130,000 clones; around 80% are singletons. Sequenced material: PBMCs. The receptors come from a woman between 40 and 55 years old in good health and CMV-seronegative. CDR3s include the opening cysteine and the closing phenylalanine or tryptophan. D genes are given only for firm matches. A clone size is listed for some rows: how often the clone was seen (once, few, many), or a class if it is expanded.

CASSYQDGDYGYTF | TGCGCCAGCAGCTACCAAGACGGGGACTATGGCTACACCTTC | . | . | TRBJ1-2 | TRBV4-1 | 14
CASSYPGQPQHF | TGTGCCAGCAGTTACCCCGGGCAGCCCCAGCATTTT | . | . | TRBJ1-5 | TRBV6-5 | 12
CASSQVFTDTQYF | TGCGCCAGCAGCCAAGTATTCACAGATACGCAGTATTTT | . | . | TRBJ2-3 | TRBV4-3 | 13
CATSEEGRETQYF | TGTGCCACCAGCGAGGAGGGGCGGGAGACCCAGTACTTC | . | . | TRBJ2-5 | TRBV15 | 13
CASSQGQGNTEAFF | TGTGCCAGCAGCCAAGGACAGGGGAACACTGAAGCTTTCTTT | few | TRBD1 | TRBJ1-1 | TRBV4-2 | 14
CASSFYGYSGNTIYF | TGTGCCAGCAGTTTTTACGGTTACTCTGGAAACACCATATATTTT | few | . | TRBJ1-3 | TRBV5-6 | 15
CASSPRDSENTIYF | TGCGCCAGCAGCCCTAGGGACTCTGAGAACACCATATATTTT | . | . | TRBJ1-3 | TRBV5-1 | 14
CASSADSYPGETQYF | TGCGCCAGCAGCGCCGACAGCTACCCTGGGGAGACCCAGTACTTC | . | . | TRBJ2-5 | TRBV5-1 | 15
CSIKRDYGYTF | TGCAGCATCAAGAGGGACTATGGCTACACCTTC | . | . | TRBJ1-2 | TRBV29-1 | 11
CASSGGGVGTSGEKLFF | TGTGCCAGCAGTGGAGGGGGTGTTGGGACGTCGGGTGAAAAACTGTTTTTT | once | . | TRBJ1-4 | TRBV2 | 17
CASSLDLKSETQYF | TGTGCCAGCAGCTTAGACCTAAAGAGCGAGACCCAGTACTTC | . | . | TRBJ2-5 | TRBV7-9 | 14
CASGREYQETQYF | TGCGCCAGCGGACGGGAGTACCAAGAGACCCAGTACTTC | . | . | TRBJ2-5 | TRBV5-1 | 13
CAISGDQPQHF | TGTGCCATCAGCGGTGATCAGCCCCAGCATTTT | . | . | TRBJ1-5 | TRBV10-3 | 11
CASAGGLLGLDEQFF | TGTGCCAGCGCGGGCGGACTTCTCGGACTTGATGAGCAGTTCTTC | . | . | TRBJ2-1 | TRBV5-4 | 15
CASSLQGVEAFF | TGTGCCAGCAGCCTTCAGGGGGTGGAAGCTTTCTTT | . | TRBD1 | TRBJ1-1 | TRBV7-9 | 12
CASSEGTRTFF | TGTGCCAGCAGCGAGGGGACAAGGACTTTCTTT | once | . | TRBJ1-1 | TRBV9 | 11
CASSPSDRVDQPQHF | TGCGCCAGCAGCCCCTCGGACAGGGTAGACCAGCCCCAGCATTTT | . | TRBD1 | TRBJ1-5 | TRBV4-3 | 15
CATVGDRKQPQHF | TGTGCCACCGTAGGGGATCGGAAGCAGCCCCAGCATTTT | . | . | TRBJ1-5 | TRBV10-3 | 13
CASSADGRVTGELFF | TGTGCCAGCAGCGCAGATGGCAGGGTCACCGGGGAGCTGTTTTTT | once | . | TRBJ2-2 | TRBV9 | 15
CASRRGLAGGYNEQFF | TGTGCCAGCAGAAGGGGACTAGCGGGAGGGTACAATGAGCAGTTCTTC | . | TRBD2 | TRBJ2-1 | TRBV2 | 16
CASSLGTGETGELFF | TGCGCCAGCAGCTTGGGGACAGGGGAAACCGGGGAGCTGTTTTTT | . | TRBD1 | TRBJ2-2 | TRBV5-1 | 15
CASSLALTGGTDTQYF | TGTGCCAGCAGCTTAGCGCTAACGGGGGGCACAGATACGCAGTATTTT | . | . | TRBJ2-3 | TRBV7-8 | 16
CASSESSDQPQHF | TGTGCCAGCAGTGAAAGTTCAGATCAGCCCCAGCATTTT | . | . | TRBJ1-5 | TRBV6-1 | 13
CASKTTWTGGNQPQHF | TGTGCCAGTAAAACAACCTGGACAGGGGGTAATCAGCCCCAGCATTTT | . | TRBD1 | TRBJ1-5 | TRBV19 | 16
CASSYDRGGYEQYF | TGTGCCAGCAGCTACGACAGGGGGGGCTACGAGCAGTACTTC | . | TRBD1 | TRBJ2-7 | TRBV5-4 | 14
CASSLRQGAPQPQHF | TGTGCCAGCAGCCTACGGCAGGGGGCCCCGCAGCCCCAGCATTTT | . | TRBD1 | TRBJ1-5 | TRBV7-2 | 15
CASSLLGQVSEAFF | TGTGCCAGCAGCTTGTTGGGGCAGGTCTCTGAAGCTTTCTTT | . | . | TRBJ1-1 | TRBV5-4 | 14
CASSRLPSQGTAEKLFF | TGTGCCAGCAGTCGTCTACCATCACAGGGTACGGCTGAAAAACTGTTTTTT | few | . | TRBJ1-4 | TRBV2 | 17
CASSSTPGQGYEQYF | TGTGCCAGCAGCTCCACACCGGGACAGGGTTACGAGCAGTACTTC | . | TRBD1 | TRBJ2-7 | TRBV7-2 | 15
CASSFAAGTPGKPQHF | TGTGCCAGCAGCTTCGCTGCCGGGACACCCGGGAAGCCCCAGCATTTT | . | . | TRBJ1-5 | TRBV13 | 16
CASQPLAFRETQYF | TGCGCCAGCCAACCCCTAGCGTTCCGAGAGACCCAGTACTTC | . | . | TRBJ2-5 | TRBV5-1 | 14
CASSWTGVGDTQYF | TGTGCCAGCAGCTGGACAGGGGTGGGAGATACGCAGTATTTT | . | TRBD1 | TRBJ2-3 | TRBV7-9 | 14
CASSLGTGGNTIYF | TGCGCCAGCAGCTTGGGGACAGGGGGAAACACCATATATTTT | . | TRBD1 | TRBJ1-3 | TRBV5-1 | 14
CASSARGNQPQHF | TGTGCCAGCAGCGCCAGGGGAAATCAGCCCCAGCATTTT | few | . | TRBJ1-5 | TRBV6-1 | 13
CASSLSRQNLEAFF | TGTGCCAGCAGTTTATCGAGGCAGAACCTTGAAGCTTTCTTT | . | . | TRBJ1-1 | TRBV27 | 14
CSSSPRTSGNFRSSYEQYF | TGTTCCAGCAGCCCTCGGACTAGCGGGAATTTCCGCAGCTCCTACGAGCAGTACTTC | . | TRBD2 | TRBJ2-7 | TRBV7-9 | 19
CASRRLGQPQHF | TGTGCCAGCAGACGTCTCGGTCAGCCCCAGCATTTT | . | . | TRBJ1-5 | TRBV6-5 | 12
CASRPIDRVDTEAFF | TGTGCCAGCAGACCTATAGACAGGGTGGACACTGAAGCTTTCTTT | . | TRBD1 | TRBJ1-1 | TRBV28 | 15
CASGYQENTEAFF | TGTGCTAGTGGTTATCAGGAGAACACTGAAGCTTTCTTT | . | . | TRBJ1-1 | TRBV12-5 | 13
CASTAGLAGWNEQFF | TGTGCCAGCACCGCGGGACTAGCGGGATGGAATGAGCAGTTCTTC | . | TRBD2 | TRBJ2-1 | TRBV7-2 | 15